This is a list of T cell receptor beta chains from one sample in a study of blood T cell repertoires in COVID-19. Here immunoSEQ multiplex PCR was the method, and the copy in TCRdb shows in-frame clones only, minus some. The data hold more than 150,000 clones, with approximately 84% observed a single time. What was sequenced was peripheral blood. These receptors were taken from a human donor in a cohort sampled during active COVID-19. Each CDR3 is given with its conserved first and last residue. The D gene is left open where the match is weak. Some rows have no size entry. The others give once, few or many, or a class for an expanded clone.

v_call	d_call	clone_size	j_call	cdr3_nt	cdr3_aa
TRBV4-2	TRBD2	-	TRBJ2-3	TGTGCCAGCAGCCTTAGCGGGGGGGCCAGGGCAGATACGCAGTATTTT	CASSLSGGARADTQYF
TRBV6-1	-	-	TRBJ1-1	TGTGCCAGCAGTGAAGTGAACAGGAACACTGAAGCTTTCTTT	CASSEVNRNTEAFF
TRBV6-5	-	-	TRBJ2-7	TGTGCCAGCAGACCAGGACAAGGTGGTTACGAGCAGTACTTC	CASRPGQGGYEQYF
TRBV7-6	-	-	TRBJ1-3	TGTGCCAGCAGCTCTAGGCTTGGCGATCCTGGAAACACCATATATTTT	CASSSRLGDPGNTIYF
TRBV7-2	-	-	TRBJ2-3	TGTGCCAGCAGCTTATTTGTGGGGGGGGCGGATACGCAGTATTTT	CASSLFVGGADTQYF
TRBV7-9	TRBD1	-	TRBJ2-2	TGTGCCAGCAGCCATCTTAAAACCGGGACAGGGACCGGGGAGCTGTTTTTT	CASSHLKTGTGTGELFF
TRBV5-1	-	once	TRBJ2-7	TGCGCCAGCAGCTTGGATCTAGCCGGGGAGCAGTACTTC	CASSLDLAGEQYF
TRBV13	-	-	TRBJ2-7	TGTGCCAGCAGCTTTGAGGGCGCCCACGAGCAGTACTTC	CASSFEGAHEQYF
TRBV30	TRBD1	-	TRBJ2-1	TGTGCCTGGGACAGGGGCCTCGGTCAGTTCTTC	CAWDRGLGQFF
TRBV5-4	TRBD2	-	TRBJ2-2	TGTGCCAGCAGCTTGGGGGCGGGACTAGCGGCTGGCGGGGAGCTGTTTTTT	CASSLGAGLAAGGELFF
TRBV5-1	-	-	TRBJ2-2	TGCGCCAGCAGCTTGGCAGGGGATGGGAACACCGGGGAGCTGTTTTTT	CASSLAGDGNTGELFF
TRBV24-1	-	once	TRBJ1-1	TGTGCCACCAGTGATCCCGGGGAAGCTTTCTTT	CATSDPGEAFF
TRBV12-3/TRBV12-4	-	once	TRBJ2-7	TGTGCCAGCAGTGAGGGAGTCTCCTACGAGCAGTACTTC	CASSEGVSYEQYF
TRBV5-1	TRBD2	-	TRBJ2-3	TGCGCCAGCAGCACCGGGACTAGCGTCGGAGATACGCAGTATTTT	CASSTGTSVGDTQYF
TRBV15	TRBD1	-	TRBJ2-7	TGTGCCACCAGCCCCGACAGGGTCCCCTACGAGCAGTACTTC	CATSPDRVPYEQYF
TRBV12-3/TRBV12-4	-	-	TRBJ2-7	TGTGCCAGCAGTTTAGGGCAGGGCTACGAGCAGTACTTC	CASSLGQGYEQYF
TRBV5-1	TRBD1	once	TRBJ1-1	TGCGCCAGCAGCTTGTTCAGGGGGGACACTGAAGCTTTCTTT	CASSLFRGDTEAFF
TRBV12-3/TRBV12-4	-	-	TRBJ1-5	TGTGCCAGCAGTTGGACAGTCAGGCAGCCCCAGCATTTT	CASSWTVRQPQHF
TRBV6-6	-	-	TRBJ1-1	TGTGCCAGCAGTTCCCTCGGCGGGGCCAAGAACACTGAAGCTTTCTTT	CASSSLGGAKNTEAFF
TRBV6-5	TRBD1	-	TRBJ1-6	TGTGCCAGCAGCCCGCTTACAGGGGGCGATTCACCCCTCCACTTT	CASSPLTGGDSPLHF
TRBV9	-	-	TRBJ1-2	TGTGCCAGCAGCCCACCCTGGGGGGGCGAGGGCTATGGCTACACCTTC	CASSPPWGGEGYGYTF
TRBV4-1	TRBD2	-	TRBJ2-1	TGCGCCAGCAGCCAACTAGCGGGGGGGCCCTACAATGAGCAGTTCTTC	CASSQLAGGPYNEQFF
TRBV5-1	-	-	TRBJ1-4	TGCGCCAGCAGCTTCACTTCAACTAATGAAAAACTGTTTTTT	CASSFTSTNEKLFF
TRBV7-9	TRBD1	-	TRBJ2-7	TGTGCCAGCAGCCCGGGACAGAGCTCCTACGAGCAGTACTTC	CASSPGQSSYEQYF
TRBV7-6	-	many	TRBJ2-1	TGTGCCAGCAGCTCAAGGGGGAGCCACAATGAGCAGTTCTTC	CASSSRGSHNEQFF
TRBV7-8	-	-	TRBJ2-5	TGTGCCAGCAGCCGATGGTTTGTCGTAGGGGAGGAGGAGACCCAGTACTTC	CASSRWFVVGEEETQYF
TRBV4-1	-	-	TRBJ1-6	TGCGCCAGCAGCCAATGGTCCGCACAGGAAAATTCACCCCTCCACTTT	CASSQWSAQENSPLHF
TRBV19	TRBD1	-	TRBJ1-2	TGTGCCAGTAGTATAGGCGGACAGGGATACCTCAGCTATGGCTACACCTTC	CASSIGGQGYLSYGYTF
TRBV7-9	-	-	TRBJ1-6	TGTGCCAGCAGCTTAGCGAGGGGGTTGAATTCACCCCTCCACTTT	CASSLARGLNSPLHF
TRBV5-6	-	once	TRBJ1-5	TGTGCCAGCAGCTCAGGCGCAGGGGTTAGGGGTCAGCCCCAGCATTTT	CASSSGAGVRGQPQHF
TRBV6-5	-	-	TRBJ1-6	TGTGCCAGCAGTTCGTTGTTTTCACCCCTCCACTTT	CASSSLFSPLHF
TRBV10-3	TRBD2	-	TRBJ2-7	TGTGCCACGGAAGGAGCGGGGGGAGGCGAGCAGTACTTC	CATEGAGGGEQYF
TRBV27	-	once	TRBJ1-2	TGTGCCAGCAGTTTAACGGGGGCGGGGGCTAACTATGGCTACACCTTC	CASSLTGAGANYGYTF
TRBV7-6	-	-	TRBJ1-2	TGTGCCAGCAGCCTTGGACAGAACTATGGCTACACCTTC	CASSLGQNYGYTF
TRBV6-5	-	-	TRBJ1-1	TGTGCCAGCAGACCTACGGGGGGCGGAAACGAAGCTTTCTTT	CASRPTGGGNEAFF
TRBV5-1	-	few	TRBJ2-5	TGCGCCAGCACCTCTCAGGGGAACCAAGAGACCCAGTACTTC	CASTSQGNQETQYF
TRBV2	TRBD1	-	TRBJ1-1	TGTGCCAGCAGTCCGGACAGGGCCTTTATGAACACTGAAGCTTTCTTT	CASSPDRAFMNTEAFF
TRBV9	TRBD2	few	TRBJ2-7	TGTGCCAGCAGCGAGAGCCTCGAGGGACTAGCTGGCGAGCAGTACTTC	CASSESLEGLAGEQYF
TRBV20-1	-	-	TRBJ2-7	TGCAGTGCTAGTGGCGGGATCGAGCAGTACTTC	CSASGGIEQYF
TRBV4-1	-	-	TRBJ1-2	TGCGCCAGCAGCCAAGACTGGTGGCAGAACTATGGCTACACCTTC	CASSQDWWQNYGYTF
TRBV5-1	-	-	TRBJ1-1	TGCGCCAGCAGCTCTGACGGTGGAGACACTGAAGCTTTCTTT	CASSSDGGDTEAFF